This paragraph reports one TCR beta chain. Antigen unknown. The germline CDR1 and CDR2 sequences are DFQATT and SNEGSKA (reference sequence). The CDR3 runs to 15 residues. Trimming cost V 1 base and J 2 bases, with 12 bases left between them. The entry originates in a study of blood T cells in healthy people across ages. Study background: Per every two T cells, about one barcoded beta molecule was captured by template switching. Notes on the study in general: Considered underestimates were the diversity estimates obtained from one million T cells.

The second PCR ran about 6 to 12 cycles with a sample-barcoded 5' primer and J-beta primers. Each CDR3 protein gets one entry after TCRdb re-called the 5' RACE reads with MiXCR. The sample yields more than 800,000 distinct CDR3 sequences, 29% seen once. Material for sequencing was blood. J is TRBJ2-4 and V is TRBV20-1; D possibly matches TRBD1 or TRBD2 (5 bases each). The clonotype was recovered from a woman older than 75 in good health. CDR3 protein: CSARVGAQTKNIQYF. The CDR3 coding sequence is TGCAGTGCTAGAGTCGGGGCGCAAACCAAAAACATTCAGTACTTC.